This TCR beta chain was captured by sequencing in a study of T-cell reconstitution after alpha-beta-depleted transplantation in children. Germline V gene sequence: CDR1 DFQATT, CDR2 SNEGSKA (reference sequence). This CDR3 is built from 15 residues. V was pared by 1 base and J by 6 bases, with 8 bases of the junction left unmatched. Unique molecular identifiers were used to barcode this TCRbeta library. TCRdb recomputed calls from the PCR reads with MiXCR, one row per CDR3 protein. The table has 450,000 to 500,000 distinct CDR3 sequences, around 13% seen once. Sequenced material: PBMCs from the stem cell graft donor, taken from the stem cell graft. This chain uses TRBV20-1 with TRBJ2-3, with 9 positions matching TRBD2. This receptor was taken from a human donor who donated a stem cell graft to a child with combined immunodeficiency. The CDR3 reads CSARATSGYWDTQYF. CDR3 nucleotides: TGCAGTGCTAGAGCCACTAGCGGGTATTGGGATACGCAGTATTTT.